These T cell receptor beta chains were read from a single sample in a study of cytomegalovirus exposure and HLA in healthy donors. Here immunoSEQ multiplex PCR was the method, and the copy in TCRdb shows in-frame clones only, minus some. This table has 100,000 or so clones, over 60% appearing once. The specimen sequenced was PBMCs. The source is a female donor in good health and CMV-seronegative. CDR3s include the opening cysteine and the closing phenylalanine or tryptophan. D genes are given only for firm matches. Clone size is shown for a subset of rows, as once, few, many or a class of expanded clone.

D gene,clone size,J gene,V gene,CDR3 protein,CDR3 DNA
NA,NA,TRBJ1-6,TRBV18,CASSVLSSYNSPLHF,TGTGCCAGCTCAGTCCTCAGCTCCTATAATTCACCCCTCCACTTT
NA,NA,TRBJ1-1,TRBV9,CASSPNPRTADGTEAFF,TGTGCCAGCAGCCCCAACCCGCGGACTGCCGATGGTACTGAAGCTTTCTTT
NA,NA,TRBJ2-1,TRBV27,CASSPLPGVGYNEQFF,TGTGCCAGCAGTCCTCTTCCAGGGGTTGGCTACAATGAGCAGTTCTTC
NA,NA,TRBJ2-3,TRBV5-1,CASSGGGFTDTQYF,TGCGCCAGCAGCGGCGGGGGCTTCACAGATACGCAGTATTTT
NA,NA,TRBJ1-1,TRBV27,CASSLSPRTEAFF,TGTGCCAGCAGTTTATCGCCTAGGACTGAAGCTTTCTTT
TRBD1,NA,TRBJ2-5,TRBV10-2,CASRGQARGTQYF,TGCGCCAGCAGGGGACAGGCCCGGGGGACCCAGTACTTC
NA,NA,TRBJ1-2,TRBV19,CASSIVRGAQGIDGYTF,TGTGCCAGTAGTATAGTTCGGGGGGCGCAAGGAATAGATGGCTACACCTTC
NA,NA,TRBJ2-3,TRBV19,CASSPRGAADTQYF,TGTGCCAGTAGTCCTCGCGGGGCCGCGGATACGCAGTATTTT
NA,NA,TRBJ2-1,TRBV5-1,CASSPTLVGGGGSYNEQFF,TGCGCCAGCAGCCCAACGTTAGTTGGGGGAGGGGGTAGCTACAATGAGCAGTTCTTC
TRBD2,once,TRBJ2-5,TRBV27,CASRAGGGLAETQYF,TGTGCCAGCAGGGCGGGAGGGGGACTAGCGGAGACCCAGTACTTC
TRBD2,once,TRBJ2-6,TRBV7-6,CASSPPPGGLSGANVLTF,TGTGCCAGCAGCCCTCCCCCGGGGGGACTCTCTGGGGCCAACGTCCTGACTTTC
TRBD2,NA,TRBJ2-5,TRBV7-9,CASSQRSGGHRETQYF,TGTGCCAGCAGCCAGCGGAGCGGGGGGCATCGGGAGACCCAGTACTTC
TRBD1,NA,TRBJ1-6,TRBV6-1,CASSIDRGYNSPLHF,TGTGCCAGCAGTATAGACAGGGGCTATAATTCACCCCTCCACTTT
NA,NA,TRBJ2-1,TRBV4-2,CASSQGGNSYNEQFF,TGTGCCAGCAGCCAAGGAGGGAACTCCTACAATGAGCAGTTCTTC
NA,NA,TRBJ2-7,TRBV11-2,CASSLDLGVYEQYF,TGTGCCAGCAGCTTAGATCTAGGGGTCTACGAGCAGTACTTC
TRBD1,NA,TRBJ1-1,TRBV29-1,CSVARVGQGMNTEAFF,TGCAGCGTTGCCCGGGTCGGACAGGGAATGAACACTGAAGCTTTCTTT
TRBD1,NA,TRBJ1-6,TRBV19,CASSAGQGVGSPLHF,TGTGCCAGTAGTGCCGGACAGGGAGTAGGGTCACCCCTCCACTTT